This T cell receptor beta chain originates from a study of cytomegalovirus exposure and HLA in healthy donors. The donors formed part of the roughly 120-subject validation cohort, distinct from the approximately 630-subject first cohort. About this clone itself: The antigen is undetermined.

Produced via immunoSEQ multiplex PCR; TCRdb's table is partial and in-frame only. In the table there are some 130,000 clones, approximately 84% of which are singletons. Regarding the study as a whole: Generally TCR sequences proved uncommon, though certain public TCRs appeared in numerous donors. The investigators catalogued 160 or so TCR beta chains as cytomegalovirus-associated. Among the CMV-associated chains, a few were confirmed in vitro as specific for CMV antigens.

Germline-derived CDR1 and CDR2 are SGHAT and FQNNGV. The CDR3 is 18 amino acids. The V segment lost 3 bases and the J segment 0 bases; nucleotides outside the gene matches: 11. The V gene is TRBV11-2, the J gene TRBJ2-1; 7 bases fit TRBD2. The receptor was isolated from a woman aged 25 to 45 in good health and CMV-seronegative. Specimen: PBMCs. CDR3 in DNA: TGTGCCAGCAGCTTCTCCCCACGGTCGGGGGGCTCCTACAATGAGCAGTTCTTC. Translation: CASSFSPRSGGSYNEQFF. The full variable domain, its missing parts supplied by reference TRBV11-2 and TRBJ2-1, is EAGVAQSPRYKIIEKRQSVAFWCNPISGHATLYWYQQILGQGPKLLIQFQNNGVVDDSQLPKDRFSAERLKGVDSTLKIQPAKLEDSAVYLCASSFSPRSGGSYNEQFFGPGTRLTVL.